This TCR beta chain was sequenced for a study of CD8 T cells in ankylosing spondylitis. Study outcomes and limitations: A subset of motif variants has previously been described in the synovial fluid and blood of reactive arthritis.

V lost 5 bases and J lost 2, with 16 bases in between. This CDR3 contains 16 residues. TCRdb reprocessed the 5' RACE reads with MiXCR, giving one entry per CDR3 protein. This table has roughly 190,000 distinct CDR3 sequences, roughly 13% appearing once. Concerning this clonotype: The antigen is not known.

The J gene is TRBJ2-1, the V gene TRBV12-3 or TRBV12-4, with D possibly called TRBD1 or TRBD2 (5 bases each). The sequence came from a male donor with ankylosing spondylitis or in good health (not recorded which). Sequencing was performed on blood, either unsorted or a sorted T cell fraction (not recorded which). In DNA, the CDR3 is TGTGCCAGCAGTCCCGGAGAGGGGCCAACCTACAATGAGCAGTTCTTC. Translation: CASSPGEGPTYNEQFF.